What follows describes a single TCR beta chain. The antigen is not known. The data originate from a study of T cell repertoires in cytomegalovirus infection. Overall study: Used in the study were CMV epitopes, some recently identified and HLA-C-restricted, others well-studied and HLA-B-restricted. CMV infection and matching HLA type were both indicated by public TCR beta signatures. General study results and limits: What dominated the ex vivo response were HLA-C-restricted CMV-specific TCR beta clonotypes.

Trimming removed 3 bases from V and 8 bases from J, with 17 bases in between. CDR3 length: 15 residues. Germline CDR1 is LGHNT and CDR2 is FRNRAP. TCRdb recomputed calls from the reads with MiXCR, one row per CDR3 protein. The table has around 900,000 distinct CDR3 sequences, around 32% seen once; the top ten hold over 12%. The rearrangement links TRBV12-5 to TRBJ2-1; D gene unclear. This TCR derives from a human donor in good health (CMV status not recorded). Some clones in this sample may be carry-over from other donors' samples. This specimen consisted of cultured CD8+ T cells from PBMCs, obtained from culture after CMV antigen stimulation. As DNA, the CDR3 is TGTGCTAGTGGTTTACCACGGCACCCGTACCATGAGCAGTTCTTC. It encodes CASGLPRHPYHEQFF. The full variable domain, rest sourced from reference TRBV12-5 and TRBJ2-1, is DARVTQTPRHKVTEMGQEVTMRCQPILGHNTVFWYRQTMMQGLELLAYFRNRAPLDDSGMPKDRFSAEMPDATLATLKIQPSEPRDSAVYFCASGLPRHPYHEQFFGPGTRLTVL.